This T cell receptor (beta chain) was profiled in a study of breast tumors, draining lymph nodes, adjacent tissues. TCRdb reanalysed the multiplex PCR reads using MiXCR and keeps one entry per CDR3 protein. In the table there are approximately 130,000 distinct CDR3 sequences, 21% of which are singletons. Breast cancer patients provided tissue from their axillary draining lymph nodes. The sequence came from a female donor with breast cancer. Some clones in this sample may be carry-over from other donors' samples. The specimen sequenced was axillary lymph node tissue.

CDR3 loop: CASRNTRDMQFF. In DNA form, the CDR3 reads TGTGCCAGCAGAAACACCCGGGACATGCAGTTCTTC. The rearrangement uses TRBV28 and TRBJ2-1; possibly TRBD1 for D (6 bases). Per germline, CDR1 MDHEN and CDR2 SYDVKM. V was shortened by 6 bases and J by 12 bases, with 15 bases between the two germline ends. The CDR3 loop spans 12 amino acids.